Listed below are T cell receptor beta chains from one sample, sequenced in a study of early stage breast cancer tumors. TCRdb's table, derived via immunoSEQ multiplex PCR, lists solely in-frame clones and lacks some. The sample has over 8,500 clones, 60% to 85% seen once. Input material: normal breast tissue next to the tumor. All receptors derive from a person aged 40 to 49 with breast cancer. Both conserved end residues are part of each CDR3. The order of the fields is J gene, V gene, clone size, D gene, CDR3 protein, CDR3 DNA. The D gene is left open where the match is weak. Only some rows state a clone size, as once, few, many or a class for expanded clones.

TRBJ2-7 TRBV6-5 NA TRBD1 CASSRTTGGLYEQYF TGTGCCAGCAGCCGGACGACAGGGGGCTTATACGAGCAGTACTTC
TRBJ1-4 TRBV7-2 NA NA CASSPREATNEKLFF TGTGCCAGCAGCCCCCGGGAGGCAACTAATGAAAAACTGTTTTTT
TRBJ1-2 TRBV27 NA NA CASSQGTPYWGYGYTF TGTGCCAGCAGCCAGGGAACCCCCTATTGGGGCTATGGCTACACCTTC
TRBJ2-3 TRBV18 NA TRBD1 CASSQGQGEDTQYF TGTGCCAGCTCACAAGGACAGGGTGAAGATACGCAGTATTTT
TRBJ2-4 TRBV5-1 NA TRBD2 CASSPLGLAGGEIQYF TGCGCCAGCAGCCCGCTGGGACTAGCGGGAGGCGAAATTCAGTACTTC
TRBJ2-1 TRBV6-5 NA NA CASRDLGSYNEQFF TGTGCCAGCAGGGATTTGGGCTCCTACAATGAGCAGTTCTTC
TRBJ2-3 TRBV19 NA TRBD2 CASSGLAEAPDTQYF TGTGCCAGTAGTGGGCTAGCGGAGGCCCCAGATACGCAGTATTTT
TRBJ2-7 TRBV11-3 NA TRBD1 CASSLWTGTNEQYF TGTGCCAGCAGCCTATGGACAGGGACGAACGAGCAGTACTTC
TRBJ1-1 TRBV4-1 NA NA CASSQDGTGFDTEAFF TGCGCCAGCAGCCAAGACGGAACAGGGTTTGACACTGAAGCTTTCTTT
TRBJ2-3 TRBV5-1 NA TRBD2 CASSLVSGSTDTQYF TGCGCCAGCAGCTTGGTTAGCGGGAGTACAGATACGCAGTATTTT
TRBJ2-2 TRBV18 NA NA CASSPGLAENTGELFF TGTGCCAGCTCACCAGGGCTAGCCGAGAACACCGGGGAGCTGTTTTTT
TRBJ2-2 TRBV19 NA NA CASRAGHNTGELFF TGTGCCAGTAGGGCTGGACATAACACCGGGGAGCTGTTTTTT
TRBJ2-7 TRBV18 NA NA CASSPPISYEQYF TGTGCCAGCTCACCCCCGATCTCCTACGAGCAGTACTTC
TRBJ2-7 TRBV7-9 few NA CASSPPSSGHSYEQYF TGTGCCAGCAGCCCCCCTTCAAGCGGACACTCCTACGAGCAGTACTTC
TRBJ2-1 TRBV18 few NA CASSPGTQLPGNEQFF TGTGCCAGCTCACCCGGGACACAATTACCGGGCAATGAGCAGTTCTTC
TRBJ2-1 TRBV5-1 NA NA CASRSRAGNNEQFF TGCGCCAGCAGAAGTCGGGCGGGCAACAATGAGCAGTTCTTC
TRBJ2-7 TRBV16 few NA CASSQYGYEQYF TGTGCCAGCAGCCAATACGGCTACGAGCAGTACTTC
TRBJ2-5 TRBV30 NA NA CASDRRRSGTQYF TGTGCCTCGGATCGTCGGCGCTCCGGGACCCAGTACTTC
TRBJ2-7 TRBV20-1 NA TRBD1 CSAGQGYEQYF TGCAGTGCTGGACAGGGGTACGAGCAGTACTTC
TRBJ2-7 TRBV2 medium-sized TRBD2 CASGPTSGRATYEQYF TGTGCCAGCGGCCCGACTAGCGGGAGGGCAACCTACGAGCAGTACTTC
TRBJ2-5 TRBV5-1 NA NA CASSLAGAQETQYF TGCGCCAGCAGCTTGGCTGGAGCCCAAGAGACCCAGTACTTC
TRBJ2-3 TRBV6-6 NA TRBD1 CASSRQGLFTDTQYF TGTGCCAGCAGTCGACAGGGCCTCTTCACAGATACGCAGTATTTT
TRBJ2-7 TRBV5-8 NA NA CASSQAETASSYEQYF TGTGCCAGCAGCCAAGCGGAGACAGCCAGCTCCTACGAGCAGTACTTC
TRBJ1-3 TRBV7-2 NA NA CASSPYWYSGNTIYF TGTGCCAGCAGCCCTTATTGGTACTCTGGAAACACCATATATTTT
TRBJ1-5 TRBV7-9 NA NA CASSLQGGQPQHF TGTGCCAGCAGCTTGCAGGGCGGACAGCCCCAGCATTTT
TRBJ2-7 TRBV6-1 NA TRBD2 CASTGLAGEMSF TGTGCCAGCACTGGACTAGCGGGAGAGATGTCCTTC
TRBJ1-1 TRBV7-9 NA NA CASSAKDSMNTEAFF TGTGCCAGCAGTGCTAAGGACTCTATGAACACTGAAGCTTTCTTT
TRBJ2-7 TRBV9 NA TRBD2 CASAPGSGASYEQYF TGTGCCAGCGCCCCGGGGAGCGGGGCCTCCTACGAGCAGTACTTC
TRBJ2-1 TRBV6-1 NA TRBD2 CASSETPSGSYNEQFF TGTGCCAGCAGTGAAACCCCGAGCGGGAGCTACAATGAGCAGTTCTTC
TRBJ2-5 TRBV7-9 NA NA CASSHEGGRAETQYF TGTGCCAGCAGCCACGAGGGGGGCAGGGCGGAGACCCAGTACTTC
TRBJ1-4 TRBV5-4 NA NA CASSLNSLGKLFF TGTGCCAGCAGCTTGAATAGTCTTGGAAAACTGTTTTTT
TRBJ2-1 TRBV11-2 NA TRBD2 CASSSRTSGWGTNEQFF TGTGCCAGCAGCTCTAGGACTAGCGGGTGGGGGACCAATGAGCAGTTCTTC
TRBJ2-7 TRBV7-8 few NA CASSPGGYEQYF TGTGCCAGCAGCCCCGGCGGGTACGAGCAGTACTTC
TRBJ2-2 TRBV5-1 NA NA CASSWTANTGELFF TGCGCCAGCAGCTGGACAGCGAACACCGGGGAGCTGTTTTTT
TRBJ2-6 TRBV5-1 NA NA CASSPDRLNSGANVLTF TGCGCCAGCAGCCCCGACAGGTTAAACTCTGGGGCCAACGTCCTGACTTTC
TRBJ2-7 TRBV6-6 few TRBD2 CASSLAGMSSYEQYF TGTGCCAGCAGTTTAGCGGGCATGAGCTCCTACGAGCAGTACTTC
TRBJ2-1 TRBV7-9 NA TRBD2 CASRFLAGNNNEQFF TGTGCCAGCAGGTTTCTAGCGGGAAATAACAATGAGCAGTTCTTC
TRBJ1-2 TRBV18 NA TRBD1 CASSPPPGQGAHGYTF TGTGCCAGCTCACCACCGCCGGGACAGGGGGCTCATGGCTACACCTTC
TRBJ2-7 TRBV7-8 NA TRBD2 CASSPSRTGLAGAKQYF TGTGCCAGCAGCCCGTCGAGGACGGGACTAGCGGGAGCCAAGCAGTACTTC
TRBJ2-5 TRBV6-1 NA TRBD1 CASRRQGQKQETQYF TGTGCCAGCAGAAGACAGGGACAAAAGCAAGAGACCCAGTACTTC
TRBJ1-2 TRBV7-9 NA NA CASSLVYGYTF TGTGCCAGCAGCTTAGTCTATGGCTACACCTTC
TRBJ2-1 TRBV20-1 NA NA CVVPVVNEQFF TGCGTAGTACCCGTGGTGAATGAGCAGTTCTTC
TRBJ2-3 TRBV10-3 NA TRBD2 CAISEPLAGRGDTQYF TGTGCCATCAGTGAACCCCTAGCGGGACGTGGAGATACGCAGTATTTT
TRBJ1-1 TRBV4-1 once TRBD1 CASSQGRPGQANTEAFF TGCGCCAGCAGCCAAGGGCGACCGGGACAGGCGAACACTGAAGCTTTCTTT
TRBJ1-4 TRBV2 NA NA CASSEMSRVTAEKLFF TGTGCCAGCAGTGAAATGAGTAGGGTGACAGCAGAAAAACTGTTTTTT
TRBJ2-5 TRBV4-2 NA TRBD1 CASSNRQGQETQYF TGTGCCAGCAGTAACCGACAGGGACAAGAGACCCAGTACTTC
TRBJ1-2 TRBV11-2 NA NA CASSLEAGLHYGYTF TGTGCCAGCAGCTTAGAGGCAGGGCTCCACTATGGCTACACCTTC
TRBJ2-1 TRBV19 NA TRBD2 CASSSFGRTTYNEQFF TGTGCCAGTAGTTCTTTCGGGAGGACAACCTACAATGAGCAGTTCTTC
TRBJ2-3 TRBV21-1 large NA CASSPDGDRNISITDTQYF TGTGCCAGCAGCCCCGACGGGGACAGGAATATTTCTATCACAGATACGCAGTATTTT
TRBJ2-4 TRBV9 once NA CASSSQQRGDIQYF TGTGCCAGCAGCTCCCAACAAAGGGGGGACATTCAGTACTTC
TRBJ1-1 TRBV6-5 NA NA CASSLGPMDTEAFF TGTGCCAGCAGTTTAGGACCCATGGATACTGAAGCTTTCTTT
TRBJ2-1 TRBV2 few NA CASRLSGPEQFF TGTGCCAGCAGGCTCAGCGGCCCAGAGCAGTTCTTC
TRBJ2-1 TRBV6-5 NA NA CASTWGNPYNEQFF TGTGCCAGCACCTGGGGTAATCCCTACAATGAGCAGTTCTTC
TRBJ2-7 TRBV11-3 few TRBD1 CASSSDRDAYEQYF TGTGCCAGCAGCTCCGACAGGGACGCTTACGAGCAGTACTTC
TRBJ2-7 TRBV19 NA TRBD1 CASSKTGRNYEQYF TGTGCCAGTAGCAAGACAGGGCGGAATTACGAGCAGTACTTC
TRBJ1-3 TRBV6-5 NA NA CASQVTTAGNTIYF TGTGCCAGCCAGGTGACTACTGCTGGAAACACCATATATTTT
TRBJ1-3 TRBV13 once NA CASSLRLAGALGGNTIYF TGTGCCAGCAGCTTGAGACTAGCGGGGGCCCTCGGGGGAAACACCATATATTTT
TRBJ2-1 TRBV27 few NA CASSFGGGGEQFF TGTGCCAGCAGTTTTGGGGGAGGGGGAGAGCAGTTCTTC
TRBJ2-4 TRBV5-6 few NA CASSLGGFYIQYF TGTGCCAGCAGCTTGGGGGGTTTTTACATTCAGTACTTC
TRBJ1-1 TRBV5-1 NA NA CASSFRGPVGNTEAFF TGCGCCAGCAGCTTTAGAGGACCCGTAGGGAACACTGAAGCTTTCTTT